These 7 T cell receptor beta chains were all obtained from the same sample, sequenced in a study of blood T cells in healthy people across ages. A second about 7 to 12 cycle PCR used barcoded and J-beta primers. TCRdb processed the 5' RACE reads anew with MiXCR; each CDR3 protein has one entry. The repertoire holds 600,000 to 1,000,000 distinct CDR3 sequences, with about three fifths as singletons. What was sequenced was blood. The receptors shown here come from a man younger than 45 in good health.

This clonotype occurred a few times. DNA for the CDR3: TGTGCCAGCAGCCAGAGGGGGAAACAAGAGACCCAGTACTTC. This gives the protein CASSQRGKQETQYF. The J gene is TRBJ2-5, the V gene TRBV13; D might be TRBD1 (6 bases). The ends were cut back, 5 bases at V and 2 bases at J, with 12 bases in the middle. This CDR3 comprises 14 residues. From germline, CDR1 is PRHDT and CDR2 FYEKMQ (reference sequence). Together with reference TRBV13 and TRBJ2-5, the CDR3 gives the full variable domain: AAGVIQSPRHLIKEKRETATLKCYPIPRHDTVYWYQQGPGQDPQFLISFYEKMQSDKGSIPDRFSAQQFSDYHSELNMSSLELGDSALYFCASSQRGKQETQYFGPGTRLLVL.

V is TRBV6-1 and J is TRBJ2-7; TRBD1 matches 7 bases. After removal of 5 bases from V and 7 bases from J, the junction contained 8 bases not matched to a gene. In germline, CDR1 is MNHNS, CDR2 SASEGT. The CDR3 runs 13 residues. This CDR3 is CASSKYRGEEQYF. In DNA, the CDR3 is TGTGCCAGCAGTAAATACAGGGGCGAGGAGCAGTACTTC.

The rearrangement joins TRBV18 to TRBJ2-3; a possible D gene is TRBD2 (6 bases). The CDR3 covers 15 residues. V gave up 6 bases and J gave up 2 bases, with 15 bases separating them. Germline CDR1 reads KGHSH; CDR2 reads LQKENI. The CDR3 DNA reads as TGTGCCAGCTCGCCATTAGGCGGGGACACAGATACGCAGTATTTT. This codes for CASSPLGGDTDTQYF.

Turning to this clonotype: A read error may explain this, as a much larger clone is one base away. Written as DNA, the CDR3 is TGTGCCAGCAACATGGGGGGGCGAATCACAGATGCGCAGTATTTT. Its protein is CASNMGGRITDAQYF. The V call is TRBV7-6, the J call TRBJ2-3; a weak D match, TRBD2 (7 bases). The CDR3 consists of 15 residues. Germline-derived CDR1 and CDR2 are SGHVS and FNYEAQ.

This chain uses TRBV4-1 with TRBJ2-2; D assignment may be TRBD1 or TRBD2 (5 bases each). V was trimmed by 4 bases and J by 7 bases, leaving 19 bases between them. From germline, CDR1 is MGHRA and CDR2 YSYEKL. This CDR3 contains 16 residues. The CDR3: CASSRSTQMGVGELFF. The CDR3 DNA sequence: TGCGCCAGCAGCCGCTCGACCCAAATGGGGGTCGGGGAGCTGTTTTTT.

V and J are TRBV18 and TRBJ1-6; maybe TRBD1 (5 bases). V shed 2 bases and J shed 9 bases, with 14 bases lying between them. This CDR3 has 15 amino acids. CDR1 and CDR2 (germline): KGHSH, LQKENI. As DNA, the CDR3 is TGTGCCAGCTCACCAACGGCAGGGAGCGGTTCACCCCTCCACTTT. Its translation is CASSPTAGSGSPLHF.

V usage is TRBV21-1 and J usage is TRBJ2-3. TRBV21-1 is a documented pseudogene. The length of the CDR3 is 12 residues. In DNA, the CDR3 is TGTGCCAGCAGCAAGTCGACAGATACGCAGTATTTT. Translating it yields CASSKSTDTQYF.